A selection of T cell receptor beta chains follows, all from one sample in a study of cytomegalovirus exposure and HLA in healthy donors. Clones were read by immunoSEQ multiplex PCR, and TCRdb kept only the in-frame ones, dropping some. The sample consists of roughly 180,000 clones, roughly 80% of them appearing once. Material: PBMCs. These receptors all stem from a young woman in good health and CMV-seronegative. Both conserved end residues are part of each CDR3. The D gene is left open where the match is weak. Rows may omit the clone size; those that give it use once, few, many or a size class.

D	V	size	J	DNA	CDR3
-	TRBV2	once	TRBJ2-7	TGTGCCAGCAGTTTGCAACAGGGAACAGAGAACGAGCAGTACTTC	CASSLQQGTENEQYF
-	TRBV7-8	-	TRBJ1-1	TGTGCCAGCAGCTCGGAGGTGGGGACTGAAGCTTTCTTT	CASSSEVGTEAFF
TRBD1	TRBV5-4	few	TRBJ2-7	TGTGCCAGCAGTTCCAGGGGGTACGAGCAGTACTTC	CASSSRGYEQYF
TRBD2	TRBV7-9	-	TRBJ2-5	TGTTCCAGCAGCTTGGGAGGGGCAGTAGGCCAAGAGACCCAGTACTTC	CSSSLGGAVGQETQYF
-	TRBV9	few	TRBJ2-5	TGTGCCAGCAGCCCTGGCCCAACTAGCCTGGGGCAAGAGACCCAGTACTTC	CASSPGPTSLGQETQYF
-	TRBV10-2	-	TRBJ2-1	TGCGCCAGCAGCGAACTTGGAGGAGTAGAGCAGTTCTTC	CASSELGGVEQFF
-	TRBV19	-	TRBJ2-2	TGTGCCAGTATCGACCAGGGGTTCGGCACCGGGGAGCTGTTTTTT	CASIDQGFGTGELFF
TRBD1	TRBV27	-	TRBJ2-7	TGTGCCAGCTCTCGGACAGGAACTTCCTACGAGCAGTACTTC	CASSRTGTSYEQYF
-	TRBV28	-	TRBJ1-2	TGTGCCAGCGGCCCGGGGTCCTATGGCTACACCTTC	CASGPGSYGYTF
TRBD2	TRBV7-2	-	TRBJ2-5	TGTGCCAGCAGCTCGACTAGCGGGGCTTTCGGGACCCAGTACTTC	CASSSTSGAFGTQYF
TRBD1	TRBV7-6	many	TRBJ1-4	TGTGCCAGCAGCTTAAGGGGGCCTAATGAAAAACTGTTTTTT	CASSLRGPNEKLFF
-	TRBV7-2	-	TRBJ1-3	TGTGCCAGCAGCTTAGGTGGCGGCTCTGGAAACACCATATATTTT	CASSLGGGSGNTIYF
-	TRBV13	-	TRBJ2-6	TGTGCCAGCAGTTCAGGAGGGGGCGCTGGGGCCAACGTCCTGACTTTC	CASSSGGGAGANVLTF
TRBD1	TRBV2	-	TRBJ1-1	TGTGCCAGCACCCAGGGGGCCACTGAAGCTTTCTTT	CASTQGATEAFF
-	TRBV27	few	TRBJ1-5	TGTGCCAGCAGTTTTCGGAATCAGCCCCAGCATTTT	CASSFRNQPQHF
-	TRBV6-6	once	TRBJ1-4	TGTGCCAGCAGTCGTAGGACAGACGAGGAAAAACTGTTTTTT	CASSRRTDEEKLFF
TRBD2	TRBV19	-	TRBJ2-5	TGTGCCAGTAGTATGCTAGCGGGAGGCCCCAAGGTTCCCCAAGAGACCCAGTACTTC	CASSMLAGGPKVPQETQYF
-	TRBV21-1	-	TRBJ1-5	TGTGCCAGCAGCCCTCAGCCACAGGGGACCGGGAGCAATCAGCCCCAGCATTTT	CASSPQPQGTGSNQPQHF
TRBD2	TRBV10-1	-	TRBJ2-3	TGCGCCAGCAGTGTGGGAGCGGGAGTGAAAGATACGCAGTATTTT	CASSVGAGVKDTQYF
-	TRBV5-4	-	TRBJ2-5	TGTGCCAGCAGCTTTGGCGAGACCCAGTACTTC	CASSFGETQYF
TRBD1	TRBV6-5	-	TRBJ1-1	TGTGCCAGCAGTCACCGGGACAGACTTCAAGCTTTCTTT	CASSHRDRLQAFF
TRBD1	TRBV18	-	TRBJ1-5	TGTGCCAGCTCTCGGACAGGGGACAATCAGCCCCAGCATTTT	CASSRTGDNQPQHF
TRBD2	TRBV7-8	once	TRBJ2-5	TGTGCCAGCAGCAGAATGTCGGGTAATAGCGGGTCTCAAGAGACCCAGTACTTC	CASSRMSGNSGSQETQYF
-	TRBV27	-	TRBJ2-7	TGTGCCAGCAGTAAACAGGCCGCACCCATAGCCTACGAGCAGTACTTC	CASSKQAAPIAYEQYF
TRBD2	TRBV18	-	TRBJ2-7	TGTGCCAGCTCAACCGGACTAGCGGGAGGCTTCTCCTACGAGCAGTACTTC	CASSTGLAGGFSYEQYF
-	TRBV28	-	TRBJ2-7	TGTGCCAGCAGTATACTGGTCTACGAGCAGTACTTC	CASSILVYEQYF
TRBD1	TRBV5-4	once	TRBJ2-5	TGTGCCAGCAGCTCACAGGGGGCCGCGGAGACCCAGTACTTC	CASSSQGAAETQYF
-	TRBV9	few	TRBJ2-3	TGTGCCAGCAGCGCGTCTAGCACAGATACGCAGTATTTT	CASSASSTDTQYF
-	TRBV7-2	-	TRBJ2-1	TGTGCCAGCAGCTCCGGACTAAATAATGAGCAGTTCTTC	CASSSGLNNEQFF
TRBD1	TRBV28	few	TRBJ1-5	TGTGCCAGCAGTTTATCAGGACAGGGCGTCGGTAGCAATCAGCCCCAGCATTTT	CASSLSGQGVGSNQPQHF
TRBD1	TRBV28	-	TRBJ2-5	TGTGCCAGCAGACCCAACAGGGGAGAGACCCAGTACTTC	CASRPNRGETQYF
TRBD1	TRBV10-3	-	TRBJ2-2	TGTGCCATCAGCATGACAGGGGGCGAAACCGGGGAGCTGTTTTTT	CAISMTGGETGELFF
TRBD1	TRBV23-1	once	TRBJ2-7	TGCGCCAGCAGTCCACCCCGGACAGGGAGCGAGCAGTACTTC	CASSPPRTGSEQYF
-	TRBV13	-	TRBJ2-7	TGTGCCAGCAGTTTGGAACAGCCACACTACGAGCAGTACTTC	CASSLEQPHYEQYF
TRBD1	TRBV6-5	-	TRBJ2-2	TGTGCCAGCAGAGACAGGGCGAACACCGGGGAGCTGTTTTTT	CASRDRANTGELFF
TRBD2	TRBV7-2	-	TRBJ2-5	TGTGCCAGCAGCATCAGGGGTAGCGGGAGGGGGGAGACCCAGTACTTC	CASSIRGSGRGETQYF
-	TRBV9	-	TRBJ2-7	TGTGCCAGCAGCGTAGTCCTTCTTTTTCGCGGGACCTACGAGCAGTACTTC	CASSVVLLFRGTYEQYF
TRBD1	TRBV6-1	-	TRBJ1-4	TGTGCCAGCAGAGGACAGGGACGAAACGAAAAACTGTTTTTT	CASRGQGRNEKLFF
-	TRBV7-2	-	TRBJ2-6	TGTGCCAGCAGTGTGACAGCCTCACCCGGAGGGGCCAACGTCCTGACTTTC	CASSVTASPGGANVLTF
-	TRBV18	-	TRBJ1-3	TGTGCCAGCTCACCTAGCAGGGCAAAGTCTTCGGCTGGAAACACCATATATTTT	CASSPSRAKSSAGNTIYF
TRBD1	TRBV5-4	-	TRBJ2-7	TGTGCCAGCAGCTTGGGACAGGGGAGAAATTACGAGCAGTACTTC	CASSLGQGRNYEQYF
-	TRBV14	-	TRBJ1-1	TGTGCCAGCAGCCAAGTGGGGCCACGGGACACTGAAGCTTTCTTT	CASSQVGPRDTEAFF
-	TRBV11-2	-	TRBJ1-5	TGTGCCAGCAGCTTAGGAGGCAGCCCTTATCAGCCCCAGCATTTT	CASSLGGSPYQPQHF
-	TRBV25-1	-	TRBJ1-1	TGTGCCAGCAGTGAATACAGGGACACTGAAGCTTTCTTT	CASSEYRDTEAFF
TRBD2	TRBV11-2	-	TRBJ2-7	TGTGCCAGCAGCTGGACTAGCGGGACCTCCTACGAGCAGTACTTC	CASSWTSGTSYEQYF
TRBD2	TRBV6-1	-	TRBJ2-2	TGTGCCAGCAGTGAGGATAGGAGGGTAGCGGGCACCGGGGAGCTGTTTTTT	CASSEDRRVAGTGELFF
TRBD1	TRBV11-2	-	TRBJ2-7	TGTGCCAGCAGCATTAACAGGGGCTCCTACGAGCAGTACTTC	CASSINRGSYEQYF
-	TRBV2	-	TRBJ1-2	TGTGCCAGCAGGAAGACAGAAACCTACTATGGCTACACCTTC	CASRKTETYYGYTF
-	TRBV5-6	-	TRBJ1-1	TGTGCCAGCAGGATGGGGTTGAGGGACACTGAAGCTTTCTTT	CASRMGLRDTEAFF
-	TRBV28	-	TRBJ1-4	TGTGCCAGCAGCCCCGACACAACTAATGAAAAACTGTTTTTT	CASSPDTTNEKLFF
TRBD2	TRBV7-2	-	TRBJ2-3	TGTGCCAGCAGCTTAGTAAGTCTAGGACTAGCAGATACGCAGTATTTT	CASSLVSLGLADTQYF
-	TRBV28	-	TRBJ1-3	TGTGCCAGCGCAGGGTACGTCACAAACACCATATATTTT	CASAGYVTNTIYF